This entry is about one TCR beta chain. Its cognate antigen is unknown. These data are taken from a study of brain T cells in children with intractable seizures. Study-wide results and limits: Pre- and post-surgery blood differed in depth, so pre-surgery absences may be undersampling.

Only cases whose brain tissue showed the highest T cell transcript signatures were sequenced. Clones were sequenced by immunoSEQ multiplex PCR, and TCRdb holds only the in-frame ones, with some missing. Of 110,000 or so clones listed, 94% are singletons. V gave up 4 bases and J gave up 1 base; unmatched junction bases: 3. This CDR3 has 14 amino acids. Germline loops: CDR1 SGHRS, CDR2 YFSETQ. Material: peripheral blood, obtained at surgery. This chain connects TRBV5-1 to TRBJ2-3, with 7 bases fitting TRBD2. The TCR comes from a boy in the first two years of life with hemimegalencephaly and intractable seizures. The CDR3 is CASSKTSGTDTQYF. CDR3 nucleotide sequence: TGCGCCAGCAGCAAAACTAGCGGCACAGATACGCAGTATTTT.